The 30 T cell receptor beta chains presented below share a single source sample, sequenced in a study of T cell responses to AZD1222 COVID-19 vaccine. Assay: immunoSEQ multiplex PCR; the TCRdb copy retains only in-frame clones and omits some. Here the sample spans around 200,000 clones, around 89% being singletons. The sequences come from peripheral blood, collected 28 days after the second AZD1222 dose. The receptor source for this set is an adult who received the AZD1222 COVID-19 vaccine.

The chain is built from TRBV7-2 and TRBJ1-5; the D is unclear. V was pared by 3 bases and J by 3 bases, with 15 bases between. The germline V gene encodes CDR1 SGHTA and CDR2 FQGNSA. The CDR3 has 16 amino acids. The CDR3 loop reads CASSFAGRENNQPQHF. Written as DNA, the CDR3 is TGTGCCAGCAGCTTTGCGGGGAGGGAGAACAATCAGCCCCAGCATTTT. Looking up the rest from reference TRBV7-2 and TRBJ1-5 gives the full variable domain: GAGVSQSPSNKVTEKGKDVELRCDPISGHTALYWYRQSLGQGLEFLIYFQGNSAPDKSGLPSDRFSAERTGGSVSTLTIQRTQQEDSAVYLCASSFAGRENNQPQHFGDGTRLSIL.

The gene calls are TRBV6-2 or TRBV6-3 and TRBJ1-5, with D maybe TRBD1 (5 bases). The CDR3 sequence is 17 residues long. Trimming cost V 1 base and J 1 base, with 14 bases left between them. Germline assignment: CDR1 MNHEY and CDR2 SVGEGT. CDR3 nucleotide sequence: TGTGCCAGCAGTTACTATTGGGACCCACTAAGCAATCAGCCCCAGCATTTT. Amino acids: CASSYYWDPLSNQPQHF.

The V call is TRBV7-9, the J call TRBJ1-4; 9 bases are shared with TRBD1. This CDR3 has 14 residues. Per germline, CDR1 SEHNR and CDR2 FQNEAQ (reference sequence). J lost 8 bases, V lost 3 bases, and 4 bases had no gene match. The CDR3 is CASSFGTGREKLFF. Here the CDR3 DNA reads TGTGCCAGCAGCTTTGGGACAGGGCGAGAAAAACTGTTTTTT.

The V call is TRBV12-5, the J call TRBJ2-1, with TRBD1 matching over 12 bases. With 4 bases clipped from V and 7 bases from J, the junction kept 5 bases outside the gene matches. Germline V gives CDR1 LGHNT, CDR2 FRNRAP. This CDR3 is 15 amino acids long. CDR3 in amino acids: CASGSGTGGGNEQFF. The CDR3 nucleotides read TGTGCTAGTGGTTCCGGGACAGGGGGCGGGAATGAGCAGTTCTTC.

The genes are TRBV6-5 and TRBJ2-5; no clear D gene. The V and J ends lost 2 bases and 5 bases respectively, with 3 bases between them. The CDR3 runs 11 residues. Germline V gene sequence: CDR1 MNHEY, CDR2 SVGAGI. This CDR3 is CASSYKETQYF. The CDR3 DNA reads TGTGCCAGCAGTTACAAGGAGACCCAGTACTTC.

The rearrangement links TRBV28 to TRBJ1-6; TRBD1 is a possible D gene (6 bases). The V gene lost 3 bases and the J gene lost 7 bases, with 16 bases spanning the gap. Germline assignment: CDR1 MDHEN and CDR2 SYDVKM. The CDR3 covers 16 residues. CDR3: CASSFLGGERNSPLHF. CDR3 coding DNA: TGTGCCAGCAGTTTCCTAGGGGGGGAGCGGAATTCACCCCTCCACTTT.

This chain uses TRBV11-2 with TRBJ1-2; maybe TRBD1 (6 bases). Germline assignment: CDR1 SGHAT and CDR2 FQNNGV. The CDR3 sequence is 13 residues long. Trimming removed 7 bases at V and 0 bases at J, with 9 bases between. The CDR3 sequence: CASTGQTNYGYTF. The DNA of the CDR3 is TGTGCCAGCACCGGACAGACTAACTATGGCTACACCTTC.

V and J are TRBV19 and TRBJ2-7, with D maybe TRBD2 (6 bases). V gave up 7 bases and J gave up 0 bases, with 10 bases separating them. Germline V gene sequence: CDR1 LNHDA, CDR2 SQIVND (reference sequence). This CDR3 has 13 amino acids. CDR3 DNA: TGTGCCAGTAACGCCGGGAGCTCCTACGAGCAGTACTTC. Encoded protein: CASNAGSSYEQYF. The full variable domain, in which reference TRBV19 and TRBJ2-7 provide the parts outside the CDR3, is DGGITQSPKYLFRKEGQNVTLSCEQNLNHDAMYWYRQDPGQGLRLIYYSQIVNDFQKGDIAEGYSVSREKKESFPLTVTSAQKNPTAFYLCASNAGSSYEQYFGPGTRLTVT.

The CDR3 spells CASSLRFF. The CDR3 DNA sequence: TGTGCCAGCAGTTTACGGTTTTTT. This chain joins TRBV27 and TRBJ1-4; D unresolved. Trimming removed 2 bases at V and 16 bases at J, with 2 bases between. Germline CDR1 is MNHEY and CDR2 is SMNVEV (reference sequence). The CDR3 sequence is 8 residues long.

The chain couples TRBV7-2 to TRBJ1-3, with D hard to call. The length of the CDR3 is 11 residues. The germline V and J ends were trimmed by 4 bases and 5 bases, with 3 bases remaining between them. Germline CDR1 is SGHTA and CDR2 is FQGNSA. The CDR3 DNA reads TGTGCCAGCAGCTCACGAAACACCATATATTTT. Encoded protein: CASSSRNTIYF.

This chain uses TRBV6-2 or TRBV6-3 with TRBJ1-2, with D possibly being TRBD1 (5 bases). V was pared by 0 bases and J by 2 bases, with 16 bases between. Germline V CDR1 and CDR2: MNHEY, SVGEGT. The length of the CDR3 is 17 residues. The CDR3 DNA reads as TGTGCCAGCAGTTACTCGGAGCGACAACAGGAGAACTATGGCTACACCTTC. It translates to CASSYSERQQENYGYTF.

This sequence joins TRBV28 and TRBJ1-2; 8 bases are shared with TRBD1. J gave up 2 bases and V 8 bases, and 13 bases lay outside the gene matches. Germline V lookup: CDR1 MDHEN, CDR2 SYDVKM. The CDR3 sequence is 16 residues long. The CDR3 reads CASQTGQGTANYGYTF. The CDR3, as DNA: TGTGCCAGCCAGACCGGACAGGGTACGGCGAACTATGGCTACACCTTC.

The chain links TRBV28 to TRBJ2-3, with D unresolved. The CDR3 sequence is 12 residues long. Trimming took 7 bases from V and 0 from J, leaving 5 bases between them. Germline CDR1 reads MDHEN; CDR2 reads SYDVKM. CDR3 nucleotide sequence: TGTGCCAGCAAGTCTAGCACAGATACGCAGTATTTT. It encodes CASKSSTDTQYF. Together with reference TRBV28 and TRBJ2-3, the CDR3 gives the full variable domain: DVKVTQSSRYLVKRTGEKVFLECVQDMDHENMFWYRQDPGLGLRLIYFSYDVKMKEKGDIPEGYSVSREKKERFSLILESASTNQTSMYLCASKSSTDTQYFGPGTRLTVL.

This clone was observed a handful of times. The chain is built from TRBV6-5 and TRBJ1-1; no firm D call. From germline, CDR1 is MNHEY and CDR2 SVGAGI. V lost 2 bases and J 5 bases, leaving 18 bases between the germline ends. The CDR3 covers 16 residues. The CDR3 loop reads CASSYGSGEAGTEAFF. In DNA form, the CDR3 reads TGTGCCAGCAGTTACGGGAGCGGTGAGGCTGGGACTGAAGCTTTCTTT.

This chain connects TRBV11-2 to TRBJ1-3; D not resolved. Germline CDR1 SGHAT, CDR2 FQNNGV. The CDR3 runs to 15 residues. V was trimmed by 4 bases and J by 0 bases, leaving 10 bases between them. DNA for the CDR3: TGTGCCAGCAGCTGGACGGACGTCTCTGGAAACACCATATATTTT. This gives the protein CASSWTDVSGNTIYF.

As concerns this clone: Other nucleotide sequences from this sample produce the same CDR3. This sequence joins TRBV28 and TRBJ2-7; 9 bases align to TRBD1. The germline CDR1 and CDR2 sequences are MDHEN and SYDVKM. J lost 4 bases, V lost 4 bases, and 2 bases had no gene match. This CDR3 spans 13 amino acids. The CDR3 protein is CASSSGQGYEQYF. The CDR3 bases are TGTGCCAGCAGTTCGGGACAGGGTTACGAGCAGTACTTC.

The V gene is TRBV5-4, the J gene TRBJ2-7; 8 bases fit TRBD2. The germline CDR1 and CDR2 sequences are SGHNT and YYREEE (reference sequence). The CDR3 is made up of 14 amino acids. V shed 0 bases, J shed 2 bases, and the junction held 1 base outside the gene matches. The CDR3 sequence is CASSLDSGAYEQYF. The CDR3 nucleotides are TGTGCCAGCAGCTTGGATAGCGGGGCCTACGAGCAGTACTTC.

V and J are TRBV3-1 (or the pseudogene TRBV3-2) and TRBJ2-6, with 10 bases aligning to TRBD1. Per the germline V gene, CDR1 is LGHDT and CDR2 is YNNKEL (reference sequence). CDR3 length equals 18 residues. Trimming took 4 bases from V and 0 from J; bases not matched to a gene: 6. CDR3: CASSPGTGALSGANVLTF. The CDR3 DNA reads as TGTGCCAGCAGCCCCGGGACAGGGGCCCTCTCTGGGGCCAACGTCCTGACTTTC.

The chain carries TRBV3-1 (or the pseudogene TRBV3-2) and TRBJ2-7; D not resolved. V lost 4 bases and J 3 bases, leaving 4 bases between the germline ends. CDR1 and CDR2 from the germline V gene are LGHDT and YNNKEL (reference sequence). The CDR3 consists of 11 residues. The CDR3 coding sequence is TGTGCCAGCAGCCTTATCTACGAGCAGTACTTC. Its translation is CASSLIYEQYF.

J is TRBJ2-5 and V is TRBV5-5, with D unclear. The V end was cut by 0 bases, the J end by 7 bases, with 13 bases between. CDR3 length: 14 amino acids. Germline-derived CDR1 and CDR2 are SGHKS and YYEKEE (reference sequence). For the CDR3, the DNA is TGTGCCAGCAGCTTGGAGGACGGCTCTGGGACCCAGTACTTC. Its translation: CASSLEDGSGTQYF.

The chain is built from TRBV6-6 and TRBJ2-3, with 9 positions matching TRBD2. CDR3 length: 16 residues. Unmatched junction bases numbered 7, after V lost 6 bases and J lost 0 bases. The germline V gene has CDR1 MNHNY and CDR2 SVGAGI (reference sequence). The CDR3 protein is CASRSTSGDSTDTQYF. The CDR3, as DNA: TGTGCCAGCAGGTCGACTAGCGGAGATAGCACAGATACGCAGTATTTT.

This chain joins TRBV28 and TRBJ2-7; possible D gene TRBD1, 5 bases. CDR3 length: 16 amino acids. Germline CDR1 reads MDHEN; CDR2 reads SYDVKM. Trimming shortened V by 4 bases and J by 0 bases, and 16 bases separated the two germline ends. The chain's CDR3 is CASSSAPDSYSYEQYF. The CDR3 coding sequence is TGTGCCAGCAGTTCGGCCCCCGACAGCTACTCCTACGAGCAGTACTTC.

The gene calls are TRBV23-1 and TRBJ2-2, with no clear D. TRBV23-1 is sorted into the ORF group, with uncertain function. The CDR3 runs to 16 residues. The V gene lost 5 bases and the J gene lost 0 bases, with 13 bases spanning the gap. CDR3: CASSSEYLANTGELFF. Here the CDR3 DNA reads TGCGCCAGCAGTTCCGAGTATTTAGCGAACACCGGGGAGCTGTTTTTT.

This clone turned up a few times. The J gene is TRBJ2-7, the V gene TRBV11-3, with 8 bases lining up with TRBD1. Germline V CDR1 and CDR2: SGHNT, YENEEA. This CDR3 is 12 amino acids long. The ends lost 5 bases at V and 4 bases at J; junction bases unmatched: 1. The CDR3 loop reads CASSTGGYEQYF. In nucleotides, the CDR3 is TGTGCCAGCAGCACAGGGGGTTACGAGCAGTACTTC. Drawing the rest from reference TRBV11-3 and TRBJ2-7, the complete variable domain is EAGVVQSPRYKIIEKKQPVAFWCNPISGHNTLYWYLQNLGQGPELLIRYENEEAVDDSQLPKDRFSAERLKGVDSTLKIQPAELGDSAVYLCASSTGGYEQYFGPGTRLTVT.

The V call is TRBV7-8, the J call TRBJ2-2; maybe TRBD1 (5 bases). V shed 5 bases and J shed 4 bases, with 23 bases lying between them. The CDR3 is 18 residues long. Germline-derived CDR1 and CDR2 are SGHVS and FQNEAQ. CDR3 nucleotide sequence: TGTGCCAGCAGCGGGCCGGCAGGGCAGGGCGGCGGCACCGGGGAGCTGTTTTTT. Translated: CASSGPAGQGGGTGELFF.

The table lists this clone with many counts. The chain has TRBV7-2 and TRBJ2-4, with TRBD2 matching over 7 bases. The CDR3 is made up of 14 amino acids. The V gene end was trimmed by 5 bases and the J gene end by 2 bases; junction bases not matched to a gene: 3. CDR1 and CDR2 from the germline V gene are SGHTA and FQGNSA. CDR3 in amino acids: CASSMTSSKNIQYF. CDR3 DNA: TGTGCCAGCAGCATGACTAGCTCCAAAAACATTCAGTACTTC.

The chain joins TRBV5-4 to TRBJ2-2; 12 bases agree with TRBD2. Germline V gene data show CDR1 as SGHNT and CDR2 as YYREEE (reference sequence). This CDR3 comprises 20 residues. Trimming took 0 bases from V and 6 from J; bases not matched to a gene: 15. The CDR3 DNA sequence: TGTGCCAGCAGCTTGGGAACCGCTAGCGGGAGGGCTATTATGGCCGGGGAGCTGTTTTTT. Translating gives CASSLGTASGRAIMAGELFF.

In nucleotides, the CDR3 is TGTGCCAGCAGCCCCGAGGGAGATACGCAGTATTTT. Protein product: CASSPEGDTQYF. The chain couples TRBV7-6 to TRBJ2-3; possible D gene TRBD2, 5 bases. Germline V gene data show CDR1 as SGHVS and CDR2 as FNYEAQ. There are 12 residues in the CDR3. Trimming pared 5 bases from V and 5 bases from J, leaving 8 bases between. Using reference TRBV7-6 and TRBJ2-3 for the parts outside the CDR3, the full variable domain is GAGVSQSPRYKVTKRGQDVALRCDPISGHVSLYWYRQALGQGPEFLTYFNYEAQQDKSGLPNDRFSAERPEGSISTLTIQRTEQRDSAMYRCASSPEGDTQYFGPGTRLTVL.

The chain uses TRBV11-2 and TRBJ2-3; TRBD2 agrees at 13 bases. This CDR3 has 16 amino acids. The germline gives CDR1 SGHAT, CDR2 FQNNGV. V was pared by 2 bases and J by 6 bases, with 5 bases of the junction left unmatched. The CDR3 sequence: CASSLRTSGSVDTQYF. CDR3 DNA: TGTGCCAGCAGCTTAAGGACTAGCGGGAGTGTTGATACGCAGTATTTT.

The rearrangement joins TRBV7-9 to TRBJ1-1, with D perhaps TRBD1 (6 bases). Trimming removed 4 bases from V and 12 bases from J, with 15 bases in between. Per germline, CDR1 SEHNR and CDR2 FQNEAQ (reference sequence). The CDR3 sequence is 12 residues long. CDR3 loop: CASSYNNRATFF. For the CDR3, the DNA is TGTGCCAGCAGCTACAACAACAGGGCAACTTTCTTT.